A single sample is the source of the 23 T cell receptor beta chains below, sequenced in a study of blood T cell repertoires in COVID-19. The data were produced by immunoSEQ multiplex PCR, yet TCRdb's version contains in-frame clones alone and is incomplete. The sample has under 200,000 clones; around 87% are singletons. The sample consisted of peripheral blood. Receptor source: a woman in her 70s with COVID-19, enrolled during active disease.

The chain uses TRBV11-2 and TRBJ1-2, with D possibly TRBD1 on 6 matching bases. The CDR3 is 13 amino acids. Trimming cost V 6 bases and J 5 bases, with 13 bases left between them. Germline V gene lookup returns CDR1 SGHAT and CDR2 FQNNGV. The CDR3 loop reads CASSLQGGYGYTF. CDR3 DNA: TGTGCCAGCAGTCTACAGGGAGGGTATGGCTACACCTTC.

The V call is TRBV6-5, the J call TRBJ1-1; D unclear. V was clipped by 0 bases and J by 5 bases, with 4 bases between them. The germline V gene has CDR1 MNHEY and CDR2 SVGAGI. CDR3 length: 12 amino acids. The CDR3 sequence: CASSYSETEAFF. The CDR3 coding sequence is TGTGCCAGCAGTTACTCAGAGACTGAAGCTTTCTTT.

This rearrangement joins TRBV19 to TRBJ2-1; the match to TRBD1 covers 10 bases. This CDR3 is built from 13 residues. Germline trimming cut 6 bases from V and 11 bases from J; bases unmatched to any gene: 7. Germline CDR1 reads LNHDA; CDR2 reads SQIVND (reference sequence). The CDR3 sequence: CASSSTGGGKQFF. In nucleotides, the CDR3 is TGTGCCAGTAGCTCGACAGGGGGCGGAAAGCAGTTCTTC. The full variable domain, with the rest looked up from reference TRBV19 and TRBJ2-1, is DGGITQSPKYLFRKEGQNVTLSCEQNLNHDAMYWYRQDPGQGLRLIYYSQIVNDFQKGDIAEGYSVSREKKESFPLTVTSAQKNPTAFYLCASSSTGGGKQFFGPGTRLTVL.

This clone was seen just once. The chain links TRBV5-4 to TRBJ2-2; D may be TRBD2 (6 bases). Trimming cost V 4 bases and J 6 bases, with 13 bases left between them. CDR3 length equals 14 residues. The germline V gene encodes CDR1 SGHNT and CDR2 YYREEE (reference sequence). The CDR3 sequence: CASSPRDGSGELFF. The CDR3 DNA reads TGTGCCAGCAGCCCGCGGGACGGGTCCGGGGAGCTGTTTTTT. The whole variable domain, remainder taken from reference TRBV5-4 and TRBJ2-2, is ETGVTQSPTHLIKTRGQQVTLRCSSQSGHNTVSWYQQALGQGPQFIFQYYREEENGRGNFPPRFSGLQFPNYSSELNVNALELDDSALYLCASSPRDGSGELFFGEGSRLTVL.

This chain links TRBV29-1 with TRBJ2-7; D call uncertain. Trimming pared 7 bases from V and 0 bases from J, leaving 10 bases between. This CDR3 region has 12 residues. Per the germline V gene, CDR1 is SQVTM and CDR2 is ANQGSEA. The CDR3 spells CSARISSYEQYF. As DNA, the CDR3 is TGCAGCGCCAGGATCAGCTCCTACGAGCAGTACTTC.

This chain links TRBV9 with TRBJ1-6, with 7 bases identical to TRBD1. After removal of 1 base from V and 10 bases from J, the junction contained 8 bases not matched to a gene. CDR1 SGDLS and CDR2 YYNGEE come from the germline V gene. The CDR3 has 15 residues. CDR3 in amino acids: CASSVKEGAGSPLHF. DNA for the CDR3: TGTGCCAGCAGCGTAAAAGAGGGGGCAGGATCACCCCTCCACTTT.

This clone has a single count. The chain employs TRBV5-4 and TRBJ2-3; 7 bases map to TRBD2. The CDR3 loop spans 14 amino acids. Germline-derived CDR1 and CDR2 are SGHNT and YYREEE (reference sequence). After removal of 4 bases from V and 5 bases from J, the junction contained 7 bases not matched to a gene. The chain's CDR3 is CASSTVSGVDTQYF. The CDR3 nucleotides read TGTGCCAGCAGCACGGTCAGCGGGGTAGATACGCAGTATTTT.

The J gene is TRBJ1-3, the V gene TRBV7-8; 7 bases line up with TRBD1. CDR1 is SGHVS and CDR2 is FQNEAQ in the germline V gene. Trimming cost V 4 bases and J 0 bases; bases outside gene matches: 6. The CDR3 contains 16 residues. In DNA form, the CDR3 reads TGTGCCAGCAGCTCCCGGGACAGCTTCTCTGGAAACACCATATATTTT. Translated, it gives CASSSRDSFSGNTIYF.

The chain is built from TRBV4-2 and TRBJ1-4, with D unclear. CDR1 LGHNA and CDR2 YNFKEQ come from the germline V gene. The V end was cut by 4 bases, the J end by 5 bases, with 8 bases between. The CDR3 runs to 13 residues. CDR3 protein: CASSRDLNEKLFF. CDR3 bases: TGTGCCAGCAGCCGTGACTTAAATGAAAAACTGTTTTTT.

CDR3 sequence reads: CASSSTGRGEKLFF. CDR3 coding DNA: TGTGCCAGCAGCTCGACAGGGAGAGGTGAAAAACTGTTTTTT. The V gene is TRBV7-9, the J gene TRBJ1-4, with 7 positions matching TRBD1. Germline trimming cut 4 bases from V and 7 bases from J; bases unmatched to any gene: 6. The CDR3 runs to 14 residues. The germline gives CDR1 SEHNR, CDR2 FQNEAQ (reference sequence).

The genes are TRBV4-1 and TRBJ1-1; 7 bases line up with TRBD1. Losses at the gene ends were 4 bases for V and 3 bases for J; bases not matched to a gene: 5. This CDR3 is 14 amino acids long. Germline loops: CDR1 MGHRA, CDR2 YSYEKL. The CDR3 nucleotides read TGCGCCAGCAGCCTCACAGGGGAGGACACTGAAGCTTTCTTT. It encodes CASSLTGEDTEAFF.

This chain uses TRBV5-1 with TRBJ1-1; TRBD1 is a possible D gene (5 bases). The germline gives CDR1 SGHRS, CDR2 YFSETQ. Trimming removed 2 bases from V and 5 bases from J, with 13 bases in between. The CDR3 runs 14 residues. In DNA form, the CDR3 reads TGCGCCAGCAGCTTTTATGGGGAGGGGACTGAAGCTTTCTTT. Its protein is CASSFYGEGTEAFF.

The CDR3 region is CASSDNDPRNSPLHF. The CDR3 coding sequence is TGCGCCAGCTCGGACAACGACCCTCGTAATTCACCCCTCCACTTT. This chain joins TRBV5-1 and TRBJ1-6, with D possibly matching TRBD1 (5 bases). Per germline, CDR1 SGHRS and CDR2 YFSETQ. This CDR3 region has 15 residues. V was clipped by 7 bases and J by 6 bases, with 17 bases between them.

V and J are TRBV18 and TRBJ2-7, with D possibly matching TRBD1 (5 bases). Trimming pared 6 bases from V and 3 bases from J, leaving 9 bases between. Germline assignment: CDR1 KGHSH and CDR2 LQKENI. The CDR3 totals 12 residues. The CDR3 region has the DNA TGTGCCAGCTCCGGCAGGGACTACGAGCAGTACTTC. Residues: CASSGRDYEQYF.

The chain employs TRBV9 and TRBJ1-1; 9 nucleotides line up with TRBD1. Germline trimming cut 4 bases from V and 0 bases from J; bases unmatched to any gene: 10. CDR1 SGDLS and CDR2 YYNGEE come from the germline V gene. There are 17 residues in the CDR3. The DNA for the CDR3 is TGTGCCAGCAGCACAACAGGGGGCGGGCTTATGAACACTGAAGCTTTCTTT. As protein: CASSTTGGGLMNTEAFF. Together with reference TRBV9 and TRBJ1-1, the CDR3 gives the full variable domain: DSGVTQTPKHLITATGQRVTLRCSPRSGDLSVYWYQQSLDQGLQFLIQYYNGEERAKGNILERFSAQQFPDLHSELNLSSLELGDSALYFCASSTTGGGLMNTEAFFGQGTRLTVV.

The J gene is TRBJ2-3, the V gene TRBV28; 8 bases match TRBD1. Germline trimming cut 7 bases from V and 4 bases from J; bases unmatched to any gene: 7. Germline-derived CDR1 and CDR2 are MDHEN and SYDVKM. The CDR3 consists of 14 residues. CDR3 nucleotide sequence: TGTGCCAGCAATTCGGACAGGGAGGCAGATACGCAGTATTTT. Translating it yields CASNSDREADTQYF. Full variable domain (rest looked up from reference TRBV28 and TRBJ2-3): DVKVTQSSRYLVKRTGEKVFLECVQDMDHENMFWYRQDPGLGLRLIYFSYDVKMKEKGDIPEGYSVSREKKERFSLILESASTNQTSMYLCASNSDREADTQYFGPGTRLTVL.

V is TRBV28 and J is TRBJ1-2; D possibly corresponds to TRBD1 (5 bases). CDR1 and CDR2 from the germline V gene are MDHEN and SYDVKM. The CDR3 has 14 residues. The V end lost 6 bases, the J end lost 5 bases, and 16 bases lay between the germline ends. CDR3: CASSRPGGWYGYTF. CDR3 nucleotides: TGTGCCAGCAGCCGTCCCGGGGGTTGGTATGGCTACACCTTC.

This chain connects TRBV20-1 to TRBJ1-2; tentative D call: TRBD1 (6 bases). Trimming took 3 bases from V and 4 from J, leaving 15 bases between them. This CDR3 region has 14 residues. CDR1 DFQATT and CDR2 SNEGSKA come from the germline V gene (reference sequence). The CDR3 nucleotides read TGCAGTGCTAGTATGGCAGGGGTTAGCTATGGCTACACCTTC. This codes for CSASMAGVSYGYTF.

The chain links TRBV7-8 to TRBJ1-3, with D possibly matching TRBD1 (5 bases). Trimming left V 1 base short and J 0 bases short, with 10 bases between. CDR3 length: 16 amino acids. The germline CDR1 and CDR2 sequences are SGHVS and FQNEAQ. In DNA form, the CDR3 reads TGTGCCAGCAGCTTAGATCAGGGCTTCTCTGGAAACACCATATATTTT. This encodes CASSLDQGFSGNTIYF.

The chain joins TRBV7-9 to TRBJ1-2; TRBD1 agrees at 10 bases. The CDR3 sequence is 14 residues long. After removal of 5 bases from V and 7 bases from J, the junction contained 7 bases not matched to a gene. CDR1 is SEHNR and CDR2 is FQNEAQ in the germline V gene (reference sequence). CDR3 nucleotide sequence: TGTGCCAGCAGCCAGGCCGGGACAGGGGTTGGCTACACCTTC. This codes for CASSQAGTGVGYTF.

The count of this clone is one. V gene TRBV28 combines with J gene TRBJ1-5; 8 nucleotides agree with TRBD1. The trim removed 2 bases at V and 5 bases at J, leaving 5 bases unmatched. Germline V lookup: CDR1 MDHEN, CDR2 SYDVKM. This CDR3 has 15 residues. This CDR3 is CASSLSRGPDQPQHF. The CDR3 DNA reads TGTGCCAGCAGTTTAAGCAGGGGGCCGGATCAGCCCCAGCATTTT.

This clone has a single count. This chain links TRBV3-1 (or the pseudogene TRBV3-2) with TRBJ2-7; tentative D call: TRBD2 (6 bases). CDR3 length equals 14 residues. V was clipped by 5 bases and J by 8 bases, with 19 bases between them. Per the germline V gene, CDR1 is LGHDT and CDR2 is YNNKEL (reference sequence). The CDR3 region has the DNA TGTGCCAGCAGCAGGGCGGGATACAATACCCAGCAGTACTTC. The encoded protein is CASSRAGYNTQQYF.

This sequence joins TRBV30 and TRBJ1-6; D might be TRBD1 (5 bases). Trimming took 0 bases from V and 10 from J, leaving 16 bases between them. From germline, CDR1 is GTSNPN and CDR2 SVGIG (reference sequence). The CDR3 has 15 amino acids. The CDR3: CAWSVVAGGRSPLHF. In DNA, the CDR3 is TGTGCCTGGAGTGTAGTAGCGGGGGGTAGATCACCCCTCCACTTT.